Below are 20 T cell receptor beta chains sequenced from a single sample in a study of blood T cells in healthy people across ages. PCR was performed a second time for roughly 6 to 12 cycles using a sample-barcoded 5' primer and a J-beta primer mix. TCRdb analysed the 5' RACE reads with MiXCR anew, one entry per CDR3 protein. The sample shows about 810,000 distinct CDR3 sequences, under 40% of them seen only once. Sequencing input: blood. These receptors came from a man aged 18 to 30 in good health.

The count of this clonotype is one. A much larger clone sits a single nucleotide away, making a read error possible. This CDR3 reads CASSLRGPRNSYNEQYF. The CDR3 region has the DNA TGCGCCAGCAGCTTGCGCGGACCGCGTAACTCCTACAATGAGCAGTACTTC. This rearrangement joins TRBV5-1 to TRBJ2-7; D ambiguous. Germline loops: CDR1 SGHRS, CDR2 YFSETQ. V was clipped by 1 base and J by 7 bases, with 24 bases between them. The CDR3 is 17 amino acids. Using reference TRBV5-1 and TRBJ2-7 for the parts outside the CDR3, the full variable domain is KAGVTQTPRYLIKTRGQQVTLSCSPISGHRSVSWYQQTPGQGLQFLFEYFSETQRNKGNFPGRFSGRQFSNSRSEMNVSTLELGDSALYLCASSLRGPRNSYNEQYFGPGTRLTVT.

The DNA for the CDR3 is TGCGCCAGCAGCTCCAGGACAGGACACACTGAAGCTTTCTTT. It yields the protein CASSSRTGHTEAFF. V is TRBV4-1 and J is TRBJ1-1; TRBD1 agrees at 7 bases. This CDR3 spans 14 amino acids. CDR1 and CDR2 from the germline V gene are MGHRA and YSYEKL. The junction had 6 bases not matched to a gene; V was cut back by 5 bases and J by 3 bases.

There are many counts of this clonotype. V is TRBV7-9 and J is TRBJ1-2; D is undetermined. This CDR3 comprises 13 residues. V lost 1 base to trimming and J lost 3 bases, with 6 bases between them. In germline, CDR1 is SEHNR, CDR2 FQNEAQ (reference sequence). CDR3 sequence: CASSLGPDYGYTF. The CDR3 DNA reads TGTGCCAGCAGCTTAGGACCAGACTATGGCTACACCTTC.

This rearrangement joins TRBV7-2 to TRBJ1-2, with D perhaps TRBD1 (5 bases). In germline, CDR1 is SGHTA, CDR2 FQGNSA. V lost 3 bases and J lost 4, with 15 bases in between. This CDR3 has 15 amino acids. In DNA form, the CDR3 reads TGTGCCAGCAGCTTGAGAGGGGCCAACCTCTATGGCTACACCTTC. Its translation is CASSLRGANLYGYTF. Full variable domain (rest looked up from reference TRBV7-2 and TRBJ1-2): GAGVSQSPSNKVTEKGKDVELRCDPISGHTALYWYRQSLGQGLEFLIYFQGNSAPDKSGLPSDRFSAERTGGSVSTLTIQRTQQEDSAVYLCASSLRGANLYGYTFGSGTRLTVV.

This clonotype was observed a handful of times. The V and J genes are TRBV20-1 and TRBJ1-6; 7 positions agree with TRBD1. This CDR3 has 14 amino acids. Germline-derived CDR1 and CDR2 are DFQATT and SNEGSKA (reference sequence). Trimming at V came to 6 bases and at J to 6 bases, leaving 8 bases not matched to a gene. CDR3 nucleotides: TGCAGTGCCCCAAACCACAGGGGTAATTCACCCCTCCACTTT. It translates to CSAPNHRGNSPLHF.

As concerns this clonotype: A much larger clone is a single base away; this may be a read error. The chain carries TRBV5-1 and TRBJ2-7; D remains unclear. Trimming removed 0 bases from V and 7 bases from J, with 14 bases in between. The CDR3 consists of 14 residues. Germline V gene lookup returns CDR1 SGHRS and CDR2 YFSETQ. Here the CDR3 reads CASSLASPYNEQYF. CDR3 sequence (DNA): TGCGCCAGCAGCTTGGCGTCCCCCTATAATGAGCAGTACTTC.

This clonotype has only a few counts. The rearrangement uses TRBV20-1 and TRBJ1-1, with TRBD1 matching 7 bases. The ends lost 5 bases at V and 0 bases at J; junction bases unmatched: 3. The V gene's germline CDR1 is DFQATT and CDR2 SNEGSKA (reference sequence). This CDR3 is 13 amino acids long. The CDR3 loop reads CSAGGQMNTEAFF. The CDR3 region has the DNA TGCAGTGCTGGGGGACAGATGAACACTGAAGCTTTCTTT.

In this sample, this clonotype turned up a few times. The CDR3 region has the DNA TGTGCCATCACCCAAGGAGGGCTAGCCGAGCAGTTCTTC. This encodes CAITQGGLAEQFF. The chain links TRBV10-3 to TRBJ2-1, with a tentative D call TRBD2 (6 bases). Germline CDR1 reads ENHRY; CDR2 reads SYGVKD. CDR3 length: 13 residues. Deletions cut 7 bases from V and 10 bases from J, with 17 bases between.

In this sample, this clonotype turned up a few times. V and J are TRBV12-3 or TRBV12-4 and TRBJ2-3; D gene uncertain. CDR3 length: 15 amino acids. V lost 5 bases, J lost 2 bases, and 14 bases lay in between. The CDR3: CASSLSPLATDTQYF. The CDR3 coding sequence is TGTGCCAGCAGTCTCTCTCCCTTGGCCACAGATACGCAGTATTTT.

This clonotype was detected ten times or more. The chain employs TRBV5-6 and TRBJ2-5; D is unresolved. Germline V gives CDR1 SGHDT, CDR2 YYEEEE. Between the trimmed V and J ends, which lost 5 bases and 5 bases, there was a span of 10 bases. The CDR3 covers 12 residues. As DNA, the CDR3 is TGTGCCAGCAGTCGGATCCTCGAGACCCAGTACTTC. Translated, it gives CASSRILETQYF. Supplemented by reference TRBV5-6 and TRBJ2-5, the full variable domain reads DAGVTQSPTHLIKTRGQQVTLRCSPKSGHDTVSWYQQALGQGPQFIFQYYEEEERQRGNFPDRFSGHQFPNYSSELNVNALLLGDSALYLCASSRILETQYFGPGTRLLVL.

The chain is built from TRBV28 and TRBJ2-1, with 10 bases lining up with TRBD1. This CDR3 has 15 amino acids. Germline CDR1 is MDHEN and CDR2 is SYDVKM. V lost 6 bases and J lost 9; bases outside the gene matches: 11. In DNA, the CDR3 is TGTGCCAGCAGCCTAGGGGGACAGGGGCTGCTTGAGCAGTTCTTC. As protein: CASSLGGQGLLEQFF.

V usage is TRBV24-1 and J usage is TRBJ2-3; a weak D match, TRBD1 (6 bases). Deletions cut 4 bases from V and 3 bases from J, with 10 bases between. The CDR3 is 14 residues long. The germline CDR1 and CDR2 sequences are KGHDR and SFDVKD. In DNA form, the CDR3 reads TGTGCCACCAGTGAGAGGGGGAGAACAGATACGCAGTATTTT. This encodes CATSERGRTDTQYF.

This chain links TRBV4-2 with TRBJ1-2, with D possibly matching TRBD1 (6 bases). This CDR3 is built from 15 residues. V lost 4 bases and J 0 bases, leaving 12 bases between the germline ends. Germline CDR1 LGHNA, CDR2 YNFKEQ. CDR3 in DNA: TGTGCCAGCAGCCGATCTCGGACAGCTAACTATGGCTACACCTTC. Protein product: CASSRSRTANYGYTF.

CDR3: CASSPRTGRYEQYF. The CDR3 DNA follows: TGTGCCAGCAGTCCCCGGACAGGGCGGTACGAGCAGTACTTC. J is TRBJ2-5 and V is TRBV28; 8 bases map to TRBD1. The tail of the sequence fits TRBJ2-7 better, so the J call may be wrong. The CDR3 contains 14 residues. Germline V lookup: CDR1 MDHEN, CDR2 SYDVKM.

V is TRBV6-5 and J is TRBJ2-5; tentatively, D is TRBD2 (6 bases). Deletions cut 5 bases from V and 1 base from J, with 11 bases between. The CDR3 has 14 residues. Germline V lookup: CDR1 MNHEY, CDR2 SVGAGI. The CDR3 loop reads CASSAAGTQETQYF. For the CDR3, the DNA is TGTGCCAGCAGTGCCGCGGGAACCCAAGAGACCCAGTACTTC.

On this clonotype itself: A read error is possible here, since a much larger clone lies one base away. The genes are TRBV4-1 and TRBJ2-1, with unresolved D. Germline V gene lookup returns CDR1 MGHRA and CDR2 YSYEKL. The CDR3 is 13 amino acids. V lost 4 bases, J lost 7 bases, and 11 bases lay in between. The CDR3 DNA sequence: TGCGCCAGCAGCCGAGTAAACCGGAATGAGCAGTTCTTC. Its protein is CASSRVNRNEQFF.

The chain recombines TRBV6-5 with TRBJ2-7; D possibly corresponds to TRBD2 (6 bases). Trimming removed 7 bases at V and 4 bases at J, with 14 bases between. This CDR3 has 13 residues. Per germline, CDR1 MNHEY and CDR2 SVGAGI. DNA for the CDR3: TGTGCCAGCAACCGGGGTAGCGGATACGAGCAGTACTTC. It translates to CASNRGSGYEQYF.

This clonotype was seen many times. The chain employs TRBV14 and TRBJ2-5; D may be TRBD1 (6 bases). The J call is uncertain, as TRBJ2-7 better fits the DNA end. Germline loops: CDR1 SGHDN, CDR2 FVKESK. CDR3 length equals 11 residues. The CDR3 region is CASSRQDEQYF. The CDR3 bases are TGTGCCAGTTCCCGACAGGACGAGCAGTACTTC.

The chain uses TRBV6-5 and TRBJ1-1; no firm D call. The CDR3 is 13 amino acids. Germline V gives CDR1 MNHEY, CDR2 SVGAGI. Trimming cost V 6 bases and J 1 base, with 9 bases left between them. The CDR3, as DNA: TGTGCCAGCAGGCAGAACTCGAACACTGAAGCTTTCTTT. It translates to CASRQNSNTEAFF.

The rearrangement links TRBV9 to TRBJ2-6, with D possibly being TRBD1 or TRBD2 (6 bases each). V lost 0 bases, J lost 1 base, and 17 bases lay in between. The CDR3 totals 19 residues. CDR1 SGDLS and CDR2 YYNGEE come from the germline V gene. This CDR3 is CASSVAPGGGRSGANVLTF. The CDR3 DNA is TGTGCCAGCAGCGTAGCGCCAGGAGGGGGTAGGTCTGGGGCCAACGTCCTGACTTTC.